This TCR beta chain was sequenced for a study of spatial heterogeneity in lung cancer. Described time point: sample taken at primary tumor resection. Whole RNA was taken from tumor, nontumor lung or frozen PBMC; it was then sequenced unsorted. This clonotype was observed at least ten times. TCRdb re-called the 5' RACE reads through MiXCR, storing one row per CDR3 protein. The data hold approximately 20,000 distinct CDR3 sequences, with approximately 4.4% observed a single time. The CDR3 has 14 residues. The V end lost 6 bases, the J end lost 2 bases, and 14 bases lay between the germline ends. CDR1 DFQATT and CDR2 SNEGSKA come from the germline V gene (reference sequence).

The chain carries TRBV20-1 and TRBJ1-5, with D uncertain. The source was PBMCs, collected at surgery. The receptor comes from a male donor with early-stage non-small cell lung cancer. CDR3: CSAGLSRGNQPQHF. CDR3 DNA: TGCAGTGCCGGATTATCCCGGGGCAATCAGCCCCAGCATTTT.